A selection of T cell receptor beta chains follows, all from one sample in a study of neurological immune-mediated disorders. Using its own MiXCR run on the 5' RACE reads, TCRdb lists one record per CDR3 protein. The sample shows fewer than 65,000 distinct CDR3 sequences, 10% of them seen only once. Material: PBMCs. All receptors come from a man between 65 and 85 years old with HTLV-1-associated myelopathy (HAM/TSP). CDR3s include the opening cysteine and the closing phenylalanine or tryptophan. The D gene is left open where the match is weak. Clone size is shown for a subset of rows, as once, few, many or a class of expanded clone.

d_call,clone_size,cdr3_length,j_call,v_call,cdr3_aa,cdr3_nt
NA,many,16,TRBJ2-2,TRBV6-5,CASSSPDGRITGELFF,TGTGCCAGCAGTTCCCCGGACGGGCGGATCACCGGGGAGCTGTTTTTT
NA,many,14,TRBJ1-1,TRBV12-3/TRBV12-4,CASRGRDPNTEAFF,TGTGCCAGCAGGGGACGAGACCCCAACACTGAAGCTTTCTTT
NA,many,17,TRBJ2-6,TRBV5-1,CASSQQPGGAGANVLTF,TGCGCCAGCAGCCAACAGCCTGGGGGCGCTGGGGCCAACGTCCTGACTTTC
TRBD2,many,16,TRBJ2-2,TRBV28,CASSLDLAGVTGELFF,TGTGCCAGCAGTTTAGACCTAGCGGGAGTTACCGGGGAGCTGTTTTTT
TRBD2,many,16,TRBJ2-1,TRBV2,CASSGLPSGRSAEQFF,TGTGCCAGCAGTGGTCTCCCTAGCGGGAGATCGGCTGAGCAGTTCTTC
TRBD1,many,15,TRBJ2-7,TRBV27,CASRGSGTGTYEQYF,TGTGCCAGCAGGGGTTCCGGGACAGGGACCTACGAGCAGTACTTC
NA,many,12,TRBJ1-1,TRBV6-6,CASRLSNTEAFF,TGTGCCAGCAGGCTTTCAAACACTGAAGCTTTCTTT
TRBD2,many,15,TRBJ2-5,TRBV7-9,CASSSAGAGQETQYF,TGTGCCAGCAGCTCAGCGGGAGCGGGACAAGAGACCCAGTACTTC
NA,many,16,TRBJ1-4,TRBV20-1,CSATPLGGSTNEKLFF,TGCAGTGCGACTCCCTTGGGAGGTTCAACTAATGAAAAACTGTTTTTT
TRBD2,medium-sized,15,TRBJ2-1,TRBV5-1,CASSFGLAGYNEQFF,TGCGCCAGCAGCTTCGGACTAGCGGGGTACAATGAGCAGTTCTTC
NA,many,12,TRBJ1-1,TRBV3-1,CASSQRLSEAFF,TGTGCCAGCAGCCAAAGGTTGAGTGAAGCTTTCTTT
NA,many,16,TRBJ2-7,TRBV28,CASSFGQLFSSYEQYF,TGTGCCAGCAGTTTTGGACAGTTGTTTAGCTCCTACGAGCAGTACTTC
NA,many,17,TRBJ2-3,TRBV7-6,CASSLDTPGPFWDTQYF,TGTGCCAGCAGCTTAGACACTCCGGGACCCTTCTGGGATACGCAGTATTTT
TRBD1,many,15,TRBJ2-1,TRBV25-1,CASSEPGGLGNEQFF,TGTGCCAGCAGTGAACCAGGGGGCCTCGGCAATGAGCAGTTCTTC
TRBD2,many,16,TRBJ2-7,TRBV9,CASSPQVRTSSYEQYF,TGTGCCAGCAGCCCCCAGGTGCGGACTAGCTCCTACGAGCAGTACTTC
TRBD1,many,18,TRBJ2-3,TRBV4-3,CASSRPPDRGGPTDTQYF,TGCGCCAGCAGCCGCCCCCCTGACAGAGGGGGCCCAACAGATACGCAGTATTTT
TRBD1,many,16,TRBJ2-1,TRBV5-5,CASSHRDSSSYNEQFF,TGTGCCAGCAGCCACCGGGACAGTAGCTCCTACAATGAGCAGTTCTTC
NA,many,12,TRBJ1-6,TRBV20-1,CSARPGSSPLHF,TGCAGTGCCAGGCCGGGAAGTTCACCCCTCCACTTT
NA,many,14,TRBJ1-1,TRBV28,CASSLLKVNTEAFF,TGTGCCAGCAGTTTACTAAAGGTGAACACTGAAGCTTTCTTT
NA,many,14,TRBJ1-4,TRBV27,CASSFGTTNEKLFF,TGTGCCAGCAGTTTTGGGACAACTAATGAAAAACTGTTTTTT
NA,many,14,TRBJ1-5,TRBV20-1,CSASDPNSNQPQHF,TGCAGTGCTTCGGACCCTAATAGCAATCAGCCCCAGCATTTT
TRBD1,many,16,TRBJ2-5,TRBV29-1,CSVAVSLGQGGETQYF,TGCAGCGTTGCTGTATCGCTTGGACAGGGTGGAGAGACCCAGTACTTC
TRBD1,many,14,TRBJ1-4,TRBV6-5,CASATGGRYEKLFF,TGTGCCAGCGCCACAGGGGGTCGCTATGAAAAACTGTTTTTT
TRBD1,many,15,TRBJ1-5,TRBV6-2/TRBV6-3,CASSFLGQGNQPQHF,TGTGCCAGCAGTTTTTTGGGACAGGGGAATCAGCCCCAGCATTTT
NA,many,16,TRBJ2-1,TRBV20-1,CSASPRNVVTGGEQFF,TGCAGTGCTAGTCCACGAAACGTAGTGACCGGCGGTGAGCAGTTCTTC
NA,many,15,TRBJ1-3,TRBV12-3/TRBV12-4,CASSPGGPSGNTIYF,TGTGCCAGCAGTCCCGGGGGCCCCTCTGGAAACACCATATATTTT
NA,many,13,TRBJ2-3,TRBV24-1,CATSDLRTDTQYF,TGTGCCACCAGTGATTTGCGGACAGATACGCAGTATTTT
TRBD2,few,20,TRBJ2-1,TRBV28,CASSPVAGGGGLGSYNEQFF,TGTGCCAGCAGCCCAGTAGCGGGAGGTGGAGGTCTCGGCTCCTACAATGAGCAGTTCTTC
TRBD1,many,15,TRBJ1-3,TRBV5-1,CASSPTGGHGNTIYF,TGCGCCAGCAGCCCGACAGGGGGCCATGGAAACACCATATATTTT
TRBD2,many,15,TRBJ2-1,TRBV14,CASSQDPSGRAQLFF,TGTGCCAGCAGCCAGGACCCTAGCGGGAGAGCCCAACTGTTCTTC
TRBD1,many,12,TRBJ2-7,TRBV4-2,CASSGTGEEQYF,TGTGCCAGCAGCGGTACAGGGGAGGAGCAGTACTTC
NA,many,13,TRBJ2-7,TRBV7-2,CASSPRLEGEQYF,TGTGCCAGCAGCCCCCGACTAGAGGGCGAGCAGTACTTC
NA,many,14,TRBJ2-3,TRBV27,CASRESGVADTQYF,TGTGCCAGCAGAGAGTCGGGAGTCGCAGATACGCAGTATTTT
TRBD1,many,17,TRBJ2-5,TRBV20-1,CSARDWGQGRTKETQYF,TGCAGTGCTAGAGATTGGGGACAGGGTAGAACCAAAGAGACCCAGTACTTC
NA,many,13,TRBJ2-2,TRBV5-1,CASSPWATGELFF,TGCGCCAGCAGCCCGTGGGCCACCGGGGAGCTGTTTTTT
NA,many,15,TRBJ2-7,TRBV5-1,CASSLYSGGSNEQYF,TGCGCCAGCAGCTTGTATTCCGGGGGTTCCAACGAGCAGTACTTC
NA,many,13,TRBJ1-2,TRBV5-1,CASSLNPAIGYTF,TGCGCCAGCAGCTTGAATCCGGCGATAGGCTACACCTTC
NA,many,15,TRBJ2-3,TRBV18,CASSRQQGRTDTQYF,TGTGCCAGCTCGCGACAGCAAGGACGGACAGATACGCAGTATTTT
NA,NA,21,TRBJ2-1,TRBV6-2/TRBV6-3,CASSTRADREGHSRSYNEQFF,TGTGCCAGCAGTACTAGGGCCGACAGGGAGGGACATAGTCGCTCCTACAATGAGCAGTTCTTC
NA,many,13,TRBJ1-1,TRBV7-2,CASSLFPNTEAFF,TGTGCCAGCAGCTTATTCCCGAACACTGAAGCTTTCTTT
NA,many,15,TRBJ2-7,TRBV20-1,CSARDLEGSSYEQYF,TGCAGTGCTAGAGATCTCGAGGGATCCTCCTACGAGCAGTACTTC
TRBD2,many,15,TRBJ2-7,TRBV6-5,CASSPRVAGVDEQYF,TGTGCCAGCAGTCCCCGGGTAGCGGGAGTCGACGAGCAGTACTTC
NA,many,14,TRBJ1-6,TRBV5-6,CASSLEQGKSPLHF,TGTGCCAGCAGCTTGGAACAGGGAAAATCACCCCTCCACTTT
TRBD1,many,15,TRBJ2-4,TRBV6-5,CASARDRGSFSIQYF,TGTGCCAGCGCCCGGGACAGGGGGTCTTTTAGCATTCAGTACTTC
NA,NA,13,TRBJ2-5,TRBV28,CASSLWGAKTQYF,TGTGCCAGCAGTTTGTGGGGGGCAAAGACCCAGTACTTC
TRBD2,many,16,TRBJ2-5,TRBV15,CATSRDPHSGKETQYF,TGTGCCACCAGCAGAGACCCTCATAGCGGGAAGGAGACCCAGTACTTC
NA,many,14,TRBJ2-6,TRBV6-5,CASRQPSGANVLTF,TGTGCCAGCAGGCAACCCTCTGGGGCCAACGTCCTGACTTTC
TRBD2,many,16,TRBJ2-1,TRBV12-3/TRBV12-4,CASSRTSGRAFNEQFF,TGTGCCAGCAGCCGCACAAGCGGGAGGGCCTTCAATGAGCAGTTCTTC
NA,many,13,TRBJ2-7,TRBV7-2,CASSLLTGYEQYF,TGTGCCAGCAGCTTATTAACGGGTTACGAGCAGTACTTC
TRBD2,many,14,TRBJ2-1,TRBV20-1,CSARRSGGRNEQFF,TGCAGTGCTAGACGGAGCGGGGGCAGAAATGAGCAGTTCTTC
TRBD2,many,13,TRBJ2-5,TRBV29-1,CSVGTSGKETQYF,TGCAGCGTTGGGACTAGCGGAAAAGAGACCCAGTACTTC
NA,many,17,TRBJ2-2,TRBV4-1,CASSQDSEGRLAGELFF,TGCGCCAGCAGCCAAGATTCGGAGGGGAGGCTTGCCGGGGAGCTGTTTTTT
NA,many,13,TRBJ1-3,TRBV6-5,CASSWGLGNTIYF,TGTGCCAGCAGTTGGGGCCTTGGAAACACCATATATTTT
TRBD1,many,15,TRBJ1-5,TRBV20-1,CSVDRGIYSNQPQHF,TGCAGTGTTGACAGGGGAATCTATAGCAATCAGCCCCAGCATTTT
NA,many,11,TRBJ1-1,TRBV20-1,CSATNFAEAFF,TGCAGTGCTACCAACTTCGCAGAGGCTTTCTTT
TRBD2,many,15,TRBJ2-7,TRBV20-1,CSARDFQREGYEQYF,TGCAGTGCTAGAGATTTTCAGCGGGAGGGCTACGAGCAGTACTTC
TRBD1,many,16,TRBJ1-4,TRBV5-5,CASSSGQVPSNEKLFF,TGTGCCAGCAGCAGCGGACAGGTCCCATCTAATGAAAAACTGTTTTTT